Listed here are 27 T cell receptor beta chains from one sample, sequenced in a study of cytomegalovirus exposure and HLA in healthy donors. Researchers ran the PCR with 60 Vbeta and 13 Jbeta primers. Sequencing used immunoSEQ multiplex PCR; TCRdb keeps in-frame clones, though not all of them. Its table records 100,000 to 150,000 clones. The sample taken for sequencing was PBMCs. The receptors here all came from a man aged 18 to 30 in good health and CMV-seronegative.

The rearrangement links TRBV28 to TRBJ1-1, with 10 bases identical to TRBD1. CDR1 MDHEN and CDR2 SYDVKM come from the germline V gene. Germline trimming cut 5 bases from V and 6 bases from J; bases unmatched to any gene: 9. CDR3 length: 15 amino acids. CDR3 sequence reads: CASSPGTGVWSEAFF. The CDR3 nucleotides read TGTGCCAGCAGTCCCGGGACAGGGGTGTGGTCTGAAGCTTTCTTT.

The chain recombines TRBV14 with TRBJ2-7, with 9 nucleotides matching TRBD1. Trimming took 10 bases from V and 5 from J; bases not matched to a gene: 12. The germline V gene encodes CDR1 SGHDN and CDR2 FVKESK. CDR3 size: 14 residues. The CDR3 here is CATNSGTGSDEQYF. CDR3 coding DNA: TGTGCCACAAATTCCGGGACAGGGAGTGACGAGCAGTACTTC. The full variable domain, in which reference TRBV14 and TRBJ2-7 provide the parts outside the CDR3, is EAGVTQFPSHSVIEKGQTVTLRCDPISGHDNLYWYRRVMGKEIKFLLHFVKESKQDESGMPNNRFLAERTGGTYSTLKVQPAELEDSGVYFCATNSGTGSDEQYFGPGTRLTVT.

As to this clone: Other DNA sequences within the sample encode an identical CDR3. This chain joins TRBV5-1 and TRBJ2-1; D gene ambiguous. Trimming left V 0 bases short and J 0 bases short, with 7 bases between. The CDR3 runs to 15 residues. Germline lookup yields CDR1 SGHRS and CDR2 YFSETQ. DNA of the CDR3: TGCGCCAGCAGCTTGGGCACCAGCTCCTACAATGAGCAGTTCTTC. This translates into CASSLGTSSYNEQFF.

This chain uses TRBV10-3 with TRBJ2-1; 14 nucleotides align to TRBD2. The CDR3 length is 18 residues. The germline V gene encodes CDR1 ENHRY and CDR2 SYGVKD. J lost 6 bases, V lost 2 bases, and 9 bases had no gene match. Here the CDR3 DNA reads TGTGCCATCAGTGAGCCGGGACTAGCGGGGGTCAACGGCAATGAGCAGTTCTTC. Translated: CAISEPGLAGVNGNEQFF.

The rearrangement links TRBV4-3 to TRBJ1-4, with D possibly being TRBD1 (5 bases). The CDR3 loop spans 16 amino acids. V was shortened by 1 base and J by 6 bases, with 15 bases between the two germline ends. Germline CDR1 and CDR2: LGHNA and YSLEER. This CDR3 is CASSQGSQAGYEKLFF. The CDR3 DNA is TGCGCCAGCAGCCAAGGCTCACAGGCCGGCTATGAAAAACTGTTTTTT.

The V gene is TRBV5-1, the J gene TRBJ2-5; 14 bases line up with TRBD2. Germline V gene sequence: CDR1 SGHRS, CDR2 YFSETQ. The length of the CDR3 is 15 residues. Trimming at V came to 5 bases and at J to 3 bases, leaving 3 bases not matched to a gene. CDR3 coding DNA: TGCGCCAGCAGTCGACTAGCGGGAGGGGAAGAGACCCAGTACTTC. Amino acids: CASSRLAGGEETQYF.

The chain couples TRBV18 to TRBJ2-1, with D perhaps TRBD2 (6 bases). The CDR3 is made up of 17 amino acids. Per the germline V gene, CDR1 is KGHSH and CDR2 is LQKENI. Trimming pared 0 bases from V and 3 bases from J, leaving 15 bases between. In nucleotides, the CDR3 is TGTGCCAGCTCACCACCGATAGCTAGCGCCGACTACAATGAGCAGTTCTTC. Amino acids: CASSPPIASADYNEQFF.

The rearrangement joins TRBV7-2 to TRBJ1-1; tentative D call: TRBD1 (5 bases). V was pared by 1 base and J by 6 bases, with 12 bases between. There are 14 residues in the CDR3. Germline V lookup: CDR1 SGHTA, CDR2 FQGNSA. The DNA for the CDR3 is TGTGCCAGCAGCTTAGGGAGGGGTGTCTCTGAAGCTTTCTTT. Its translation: CASSLGRGVSEAFF.

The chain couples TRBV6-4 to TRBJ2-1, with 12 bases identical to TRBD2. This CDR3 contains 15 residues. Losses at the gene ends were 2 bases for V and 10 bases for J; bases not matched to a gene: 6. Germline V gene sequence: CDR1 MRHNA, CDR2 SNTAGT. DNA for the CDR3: TGTGCCAGCAGTGACCTAGCGGGAGGGGGGGAAGAGCAGTTCTTC. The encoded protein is CASSDLAGGGEEQFF.

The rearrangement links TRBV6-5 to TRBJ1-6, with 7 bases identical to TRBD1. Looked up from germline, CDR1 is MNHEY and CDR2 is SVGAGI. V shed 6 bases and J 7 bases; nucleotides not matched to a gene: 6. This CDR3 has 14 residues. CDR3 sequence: CASSFRDRNSPLHF. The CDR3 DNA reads TGTGCCAGCAGCTTCCGGGACAGAAATTCACCCCTCCACTTT.

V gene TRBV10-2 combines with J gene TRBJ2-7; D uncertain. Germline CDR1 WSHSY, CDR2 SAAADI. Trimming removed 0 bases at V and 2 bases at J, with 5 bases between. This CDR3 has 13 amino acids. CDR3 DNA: TGCGCCAGCAGTGAGTCGGGCCCCTACGAGCAGTACTTC. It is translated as CASSESGPYEQYF.

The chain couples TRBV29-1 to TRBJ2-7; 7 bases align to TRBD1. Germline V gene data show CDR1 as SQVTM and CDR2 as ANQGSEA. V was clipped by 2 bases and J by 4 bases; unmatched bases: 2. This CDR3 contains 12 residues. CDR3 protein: CSVERGQYEQYF. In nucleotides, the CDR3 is TGCAGCGTTGAAAGGGGACAGTACGAGCAGTACTTC.

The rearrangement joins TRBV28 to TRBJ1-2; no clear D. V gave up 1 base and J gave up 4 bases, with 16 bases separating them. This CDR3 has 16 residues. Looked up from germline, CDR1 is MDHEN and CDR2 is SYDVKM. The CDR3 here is CASSLFISGIFYGYTF. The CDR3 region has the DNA TGTGCCAGCAGTTTATTTATCTCGGGGATTTTCTATGGCTACACCTTC.

CDR3 amino acids: CASSLMFKGQLNQPQHF. The CDR3 DNA sequence: TGTGCCAGCAGTTTAATGTTCAAGGGACAGCTAAATCAGCCCCAGCATTTT. V gene TRBV28 combines with J gene TRBJ1-5; 7 bases are a match to TRBD1. The CDR3 extends over 17 amino acids. With 2 bases clipped from V and 4 bases from J, the junction kept 11 bases outside the gene matches. Looked up from germline, CDR1 is MDHEN and CDR2 is SYDVKM. Based on the CDR3 plus reference TRBV28 and TRBJ1-5, the full variable domain is DVKVTQSSRYLVKRTGEKVFLECVQDMDHENMFWYRQDPGLGLRLIYFSYDVKMKEKGDIPEGYSVSREKKERFSLILESASTNQTSMYLCASSLMFKGQLNQPQHFGDGTRLSIL.

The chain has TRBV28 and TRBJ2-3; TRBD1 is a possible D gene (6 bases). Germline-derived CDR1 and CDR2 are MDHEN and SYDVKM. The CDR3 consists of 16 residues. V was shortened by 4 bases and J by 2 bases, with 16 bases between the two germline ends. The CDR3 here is CASSSGAGATTDTQYF. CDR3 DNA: TGTGCCAGCAGTTCCGGGGCAGGGGCGACCACAGATACGCAGTATTTT.

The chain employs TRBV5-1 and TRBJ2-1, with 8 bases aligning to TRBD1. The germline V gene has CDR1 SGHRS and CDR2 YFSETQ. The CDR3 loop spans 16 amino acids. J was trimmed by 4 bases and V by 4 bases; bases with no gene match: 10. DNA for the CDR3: TGCGCCAGCAGCACAACTACCGGACAGGGTTACAATGAGCAGTTCTTC. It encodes CASSTTTGQGYNEQFF.

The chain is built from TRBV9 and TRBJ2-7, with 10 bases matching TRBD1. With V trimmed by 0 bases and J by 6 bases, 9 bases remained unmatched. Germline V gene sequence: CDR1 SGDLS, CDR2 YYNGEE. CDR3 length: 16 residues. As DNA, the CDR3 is TGTGCCAGCAGCGTAGCAGCAAGACAGGGGGCCTCCGAGCAGTACTTC. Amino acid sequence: CASSVAARQGASEQYF.

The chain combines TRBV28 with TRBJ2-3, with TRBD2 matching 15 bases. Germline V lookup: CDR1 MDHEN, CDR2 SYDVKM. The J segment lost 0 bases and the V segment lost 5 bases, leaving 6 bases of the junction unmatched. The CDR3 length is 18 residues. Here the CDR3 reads CASSLGLAGGTSTDTQYF. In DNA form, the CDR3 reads TGTGCCAGCAGTCTAGGACTAGCGGGAGGGACTAGCACAGATACGCAGTATTTT.

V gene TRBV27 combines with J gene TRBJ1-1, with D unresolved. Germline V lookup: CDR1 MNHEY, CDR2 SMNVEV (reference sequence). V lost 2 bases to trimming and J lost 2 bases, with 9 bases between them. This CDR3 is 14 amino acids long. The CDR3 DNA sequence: TGTGCCAGCAGTTTAGGGCGCCGCAACACTGAAGCTTTCTTT. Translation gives CASSLGRRNTEAFF.

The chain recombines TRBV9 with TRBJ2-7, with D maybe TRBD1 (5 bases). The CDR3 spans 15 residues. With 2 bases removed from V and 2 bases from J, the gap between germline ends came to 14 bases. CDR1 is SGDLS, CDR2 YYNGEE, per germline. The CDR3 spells CASSVRPDTTYEQYF. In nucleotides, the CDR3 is TGTGCCAGCAGCGTCCGACCGGACACAACCTACGAGCAGTACTTC.

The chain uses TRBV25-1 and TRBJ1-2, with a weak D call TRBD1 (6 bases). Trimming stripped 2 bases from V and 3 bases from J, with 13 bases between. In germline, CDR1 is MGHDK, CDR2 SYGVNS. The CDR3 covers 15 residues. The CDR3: CASSEIGPGDYGYTF. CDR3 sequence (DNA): TGTGCCAGCAGTGAAATCGGCCCAGGGGACTATGGCTACACCTTC.

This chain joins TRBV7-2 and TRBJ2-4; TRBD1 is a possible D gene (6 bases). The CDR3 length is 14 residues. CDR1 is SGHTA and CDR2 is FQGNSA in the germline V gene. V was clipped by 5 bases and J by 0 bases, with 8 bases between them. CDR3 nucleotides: TGTGCCAGCAGCCCGGGACAAGCCAAAAACATTCAGTACTTC. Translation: CASSPGQAKNIQYF.

The CDR3 region has the DNA TGTGCCACGCACCCAAGGGGGCAGATGGGCGAGCAGTACTTC. Translated, it gives CATHPRGQMGEQYF. J is TRBJ2-5 and V is TRBV2; 7 bases line up with TRBD1. The J call may be in error: the DNA end matches TRBJ2-7 better. The CDR3 sequence is 14 residues long. From germline, CDR1 is SNHLY and CDR2 FYNNEI.

In DNA form, the CDR3 reads TGTGCCAGCAGCCCAGAACAACGAAACAATGAGCAGTTCTTC. Translated: CASSPEQRNNEQFF. The V call is TRBV9, the J call TRBJ2-1; D gene ambiguous. V was cut by 4 bases and J by 5 bases, with 13 bases left in between. The CDR3 length is 14 residues. Germline-derived CDR1 and CDR2 are SGDLS and YYNGEE. Filled out from reference TRBV9 and TRBJ2-1, the complete variable domain reads DSGVTQTPKHLITATGQRVTLRCSPRSGDLSVYWYQQSLDQGLQFLIQYYNGEERAKGNILERFSAQQFPDLHSELNLSSLELGDSALYFCASSPEQRNNEQFFGPGTRLTVL.

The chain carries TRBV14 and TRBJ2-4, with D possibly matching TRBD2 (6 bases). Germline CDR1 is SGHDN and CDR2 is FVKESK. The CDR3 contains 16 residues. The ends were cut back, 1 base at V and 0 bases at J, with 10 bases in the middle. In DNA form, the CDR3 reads TGTGCCAGCAGCCAAGCGGGACTTCTAGCCAAAAACATTCAGTACTTC. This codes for CASSQAGLLAKNIQYF.

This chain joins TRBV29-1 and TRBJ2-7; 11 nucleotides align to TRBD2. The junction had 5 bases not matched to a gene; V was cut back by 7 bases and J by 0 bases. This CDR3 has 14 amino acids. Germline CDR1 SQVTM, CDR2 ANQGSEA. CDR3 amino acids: CSAKTSGSSYEQYF. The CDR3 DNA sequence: TGCAGCGCTAAAACTAGCGGGAGCTCCTACGAGCAGTACTTC.

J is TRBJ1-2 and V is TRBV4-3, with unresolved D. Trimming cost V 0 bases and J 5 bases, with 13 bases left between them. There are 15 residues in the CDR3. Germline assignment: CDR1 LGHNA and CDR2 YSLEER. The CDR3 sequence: CASSQETARPYGYTF. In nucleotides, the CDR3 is TGCGCCAGCAGCCAAGAAACAGCCCGGCCTTATGGCTACACCTTC.